The 17 T cell receptor beta chains below were found in one sample sequenced in a study of CXCR3-negative and CXCR3-positive naive CD8 T cells. UMI-labeled 5' RACE yielded the TRB cDNA libraries. TCRdb reprocessed the 5' RACE reads; each CDR3 protein has one entry and no DNA is given. Its listing shows about 5,900 distinct CDR3 sequences. Sequenced material: naive CXCR3- CD8+ T cells from blood. Described subset: CD45RO-CCR7+CD27+CD95- naive CD8+ T cells lacking CXCR3 (TNR3-). The receptors shown here come from a human donor in good health. Some clones in this sample may be carry-over from other donors' samples.

This chain connects TRBV29-1 to TRBJ1-2. CDR3 length equals 11 residues. CDR1 SQVTM and CDR2 ANQGSEA come from the germline V gene. The CDR3 region is CSVQGGNGYTF.

The chain is built from TRBV27 and TRBJ2-7. This CDR3 contains 13 residues. Germline V lookup: CDR1 MNHEY, CDR2 SMNVEV (reference sequence). CDR3 in amino acids: CASSFGASYEQYF.

Frequency places this clonotype as medium-sized (0.01 to 0.1%). J is TRBJ1-5 and V is TRBV6-6; TCRdb names TRBD1, which stays unverified in the absence of DNA. The CDR3 runs to 18 residues. Looked up from germline, CDR1 is MNHNY and CDR2 is SVGAGI (reference sequence). The CDR3 loop reads CASSYWGTGRGGNQPQHF.

Frequency places this clonotype as medium-sized. This chain links TRBV12-3 or TRBV12-4 with TRBJ2-1. The length of the CDR3 is 16 residues. The CDR3: CASSLIAESSYNEQFF.

V and J are TRBV10-3 and TRBJ1-1; the TCRdb D gene call, TRBD1, has no DNA to confirm it. CDR3 size: 13 residues. The germline V gene has CDR1 ENHRY and CDR2 SYGVKD. The CDR3 sequence: CATRDRENTEAFF.

This chain joins TRBV9 and TRBJ2-1; without DNA, the TCRdb call of TRBD1 cannot be checked. CDR1 and CDR2 (germline): SGDLS, YYNGEE. The CDR3 extends over 15 amino acids. CDR3 sequence: CASSLSGTANNEQFF.

This CDR3 reads CSVGGDREAFF. This chain connects TRBV29-1 to TRBJ1-1; the TCRdb call, TRBD1, lacks DNA for checking. The CDR3 covers 11 residues. The germline gives CDR1 SQVTM, CDR2 ANQGSEA.

This rearrangement joins TRBV7-9 to TRBJ1-5; TCRdb's D call of TRBD1 is untestable without DNA. The germline V gene has CDR1 SEHNR and CDR2 FQNEAQ (reference sequence). This CDR3 is built from 14 residues. CDR3 sequence: CASSLSTGEQPQHF.

The rearrangement joins TRBV20-1 to TRBJ2-7; TCRdb returns TRBD1, unconfirmable since there is no DNA. Looked up from germline, CDR1 is DFQATT and CDR2 is SNEGSKA (reference sequence). The CDR3 runs to 13 residues. The CDR3 here is CSASRPRGYEQYF.

By frequency, this clonotype registers medium-sized. The chain recombines TRBV20-1 with TRBJ1-4; TCRdb picks TRBD1, but there is no DNA to check that call. The V gene's germline CDR1 is DFQATT and CDR2 SNEGSKA (reference sequence). This CDR3 spans 16 amino acids. CDR3 loop: CSARGEKDSKGEKLFF.

Frequency places this clonotype as medium-sized (0.01 to 0.1%). The rearrangement joins TRBV29-1 to TRBJ2-3; as DNA is missing, the TRBD2 call by TCRdb cannot be tested. This CDR3 has 15 residues. Germline V gene data show CDR1 as SQVTM and CDR2 as ANQGSEA. The CDR3 here is CSVERKFGGADTQYF.

The rearrangement links TRBV7-9 to TRBJ2-1; TCRdb's D gene call, TRBD1, goes unchecked for lack of DNA. The CDR3 length is 18 residues. CDR1 is SEHNR and CDR2 is FQNEAQ in the germline V gene (reference sequence). This chain's CDR3 is CASSLAPDRAGFGNEQFF.

This clonotype is deemed medium-sized (0.01 to 0.1%) by its frequency. The J gene is TRBJ2-1, the V gene TRBV20-1; TCRdb designates TRBD2, a call that cannot be tested without DNA. The CDR3 extends over 15 amino acids. Germline CDR1 is DFQATT and CDR2 is SNEGSKA (reference sequence). CDR3 amino acids: CSARDWIAAYNEQFF.

The chain is built from TRBV29-1 and TRBJ1-3. CDR3 length: 11 amino acids. Looked up from germline, CDR1 is SQVTM and CDR2 is ANQGSEA. Here the CDR3 reads CSILNGNTINF.

This chain links TRBV5-5 with TRBJ2-7; TCRdb outputs TRBD1, but without DNA this stays unchecked. CDR3 length: 15 residues. Per germline, CDR1 SGHKS and CDR2 YYEKEE (reference sequence). CDR3 sequence: CASIFSGQLTYEQYF. Combining the CDR3 with reference TRBV5-5 and TRBJ2-7 gives the whole variable domain DAGVTQSPTHLIKTRGQQVTLRCSPISGHKSVSWYQQVLGQGPQFIFQYYEKEERGRGNFPDRFSARQFPNYSSELNVNALLLGDSALYLCASIFSGQLTYEQYFGPGTRLTVT.

By frequency, this clonotype registers medium-sized (0.01 to 0.1%). CDR3 sequence: CASSQDLAGDGNQPQHF. The rearrangement uses TRBV3-1 and TRBJ1-5; the TRBD1 assignment by TCRdb is unverifiable without DNA. The CDR3 has 17 amino acids. Germline V CDR1 and CDR2: LGHDT, YNNKEL (reference sequence).

The chain links TRBV3-1 to TRBJ1-1; TCRdb names TRBD1, which stays unverified in the absence of DNA. Germline V CDR1 and CDR2: LGHDT, YNNKEL (reference sequence). The CDR3 extends over 17 amino acids. CDR3 sequence reads: CASSLKTGHIMNTEAFF. Complete variable domain (other parts from reference TRBV3-1 and TRBJ1-1): DTAVSQTPKYLVTQMGNDKSIKCEQNLGHDTMYWYKQDSKKFLKIMFSYNNKELIINETVPNRFSPKSPDKAHLNLHINSLELGDSAVYFCASSLKTGHIMNTEAFFGQGTRLTVV.